This T cell receptor beta chain originates from a study of Ad26.COV2.S vaccination and SARS-CoV-2 variants. Study overall: Into the muscle, Ad26.COV2.S was dosed once or twice, 56 days apart.

This table comes from immunoSEQ multiplex PCR, and its TCRdb copy is limited to in-frame clones, with some not included. Counted here are a few hundred thousand clones, 75% to 90% occurring once; the ten biggest clones make up 1.9%. Study observations and caveats: People given the vaccine had a wider spike-specific TCR breadth than placebo recipients did. Participants given vaccine showed non-spike TCR breadth similar to that of placebo recipients.

With respect to this clone: The antigen is unknown.

Stated treatment: around 19 received Ad26.COV2.S at low or high dose, single or two shots; five or six received placebo; per-sample allocation not given. Sampling took place 63 days after the first vaccine or placebo injection. Spike of the Wuhan-strain SARS-CoV-2 was expressed by an Ad26 vector, which formed the vaccine. Germline V gene lookup returns CDR1 SGHRS and CDR2 YFSETQ. V was clipped by 4 bases and J by 4 bases, with 9 bases between them. This CDR3 is built from 13 residues. This chain uses TRBV5-1 with TRBJ1-3; D remains unclear. The sequence was collected from a person aged 18 to 59 who received the Ad26.COV2.S COVID-19 vaccine or a placebo. Sequenced material: peripheral blood, taken in a trial of Ad26.COV2.S vaccine versus placebo. The CDR3 region is CASSAGSGNTIYF. CDR3 in DNA: TGCGCCAGCAGCGCAGGTTCAGGAAACACCATATATTTT.